The source of this T cell receptor (beta chain) is a study of human CD4 T cells and Enterobacteriaceae. Only in-frame clones appear in the TCRdb table, and some are missing; sequencing was by immunoSEQ multiplex PCR. The sample has some 800 clones; under 50% are singletons. Study observations and caveats: Enterobacteriaceae-reactive repertoires were polyclonal but had fewer clonotypes than S. aureus- or M. tuberculosis-reactive ones.

V lost 4 bases to trimming and J lost 5 bases; unmatched junction nucleotides: 7. The CDR3 length is 14 residues. Germline CDR1 is SGHNT and CDR2 is YYREEE (reference sequence). Proliferating activated T cells were sorted by FACS as CFSE-low CD25+ ICOS+ after roughly 6-7 days. At a 2:1 ratio, CFSE-labeled memory CD4+ T cells were cultured with irradiated autologous monocytes pulsed with antigen. All CD4+ cells other than CD45RA+CCR7+CD95- naive cells were sorted as memory, over 98% pure. This clone is medium-sized in the sample. Material: bacteria-reactive CD4+ T cells grown in culture. Documented subset: CFSE-low proliferating memory CD4 T cells sorted after in vitro stimulation with a heat-inactivated bacterium or M. tuberculosis lysate. This clonotype was obtained from a human donor in good health. This chain joins TRBV5-4 and TRBJ2-7; 9 bases line up with TRBD2. The CDR3 here is CASSLELAGNEQYF. The CDR3 DNA follows: TGTGCCAGCAGCCTCGAACTAGCGGGTAACGAGCAGTACTTC.